A single sample gave rise to the 32 T cell receptor beta chains below, sequenced in a study of breast tumors, draining lymph nodes, adjacent tissues. In TCRdb, the multiplex PCR reads were re-called with MiXCR into one record per CDR3 protein. The profile shows over 150,000 distinct CDR3 sequences, approximately 33% of them singletons. Breast cancer patients provided tissue from their axillary draining lymph nodes. Sample: axillary lymph node tissue. The source is a female donor with breast cancer. Some clones in this sample may be carry-over from other donors' samples.

This clonotype was seen ten or more times. CDR3 bases: TGTGCCAGCAGCTTGTGGACAGGGGGCACAGATACGCAGTATTTT. It specifies CASSLWTGGTDTQYF. This chain uses TRBV5-5 with TRBJ2-3, with 9 bases that match TRBD1. Trimming cost V 1 base and J 1 base; bases outside gene matches: 1. From germline, CDR1 is SGHKS and CDR2 YYEKEE (reference sequence). CDR3 length: 15 amino acids.

This clonotype was detected many times. The chain links TRBV7-6 to TRBJ2-1; D remains unclear. V was pared by 4 bases and J by 8 bases, with 12 bases between. This CDR3 region has 13 residues. CDR1 is SGHVS and CDR2 is FNYEAQ in the germline V gene. This CDR3 is CASSSIRVDEQFF. In nucleotides, the CDR3 is TGTGCCAGCAGCTCGATAAGGGTCGATGAGCAGTTCTTC. Filled out from reference TRBV7-6 and TRBJ2-1, the complete variable domain reads GAGVSQSPRYKVTKRGQDVALRCDPISGHVSLYWYRQALGQGPEFLTYFNYEAQQDKSGLPNDRFSAERPEGSISTLTIQRTEQRDSAMYRCASSSIRVDEQFFGPGTRLTVL.

This clonotype was detected ten times or more. J is TRBJ2-1 and V is TRBV7-2; 8 nucleotides agree with TRBD1. V gave up 5 bases and J gave up 0 bases; unmatched junction bases: 9. The CDR3 extends over 17 amino acids. CDR1 SGHTA and CDR2 FQGNSA come from the germline V gene. CDR3 DNA: TGTGCCAGCAGCACCGGACAGGGTGGGGGCTCCTACAATGAGCAGTTCTTC. Its protein is CASSTGQGGGSYNEQFF.

The CDR3 loop reads CASPRYRNQPQHF. DNA of the CDR3: TGTGCCAGCCCCAGGTACCGAAATCAGCCCCAGCATTTT. The J gene is TRBJ1-5, the V gene TRBV7-8; D is unresolved. V gave up 8 bases and J gave up 4 bases, with 12 bases separating them. CDR1 and CDR2 (germline): SGHVS, FQNEAQ. This CDR3 comprises 13 residues.

This clonotype was observed at least ten times. The rearrangement uses TRBV7-9 and TRBJ2-1; D gene ambiguous. The V gene lost 3 bases and the J gene lost 7 bases, with 10 bases spanning the gap. This CDR3 has 13 residues. Germline loops: CDR1 SEHNR, CDR2 FQNEAQ (reference sequence). This chain's CDR3 is CASSFSSNNEQFF. The DNA for the CDR3 is TGTGCCAGCAGCTTCTCATCCAATAATGAGCAGTTCTTC.

This clonotype was counted many times. The chain links TRBV7-3 to TRBJ2-3, with 11 bases that match TRBD2. The V segment lost 5 bases and the J segment 14 bases; nucleotides outside the gene matches: 9. Germline-derived CDR1 and CDR2 are SGHTA and FQGTGA. The CDR3 extends over 13 amino acids. The CDR3 nucleotides read TGTGCCAGCAGCCTGACTAGCGGGGCCCTGGTGTATTTT. Its protein is CASSLTSGALVYF.

This clonotype was observed a few times. This sequence joins TRBV6-5 and TRBJ2-7, with a tentative D call TRBD2 (6 bases). CDR3 length: 11 amino acids. Germline V gives CDR1 MNHEY, CDR2 SVGAGI. This chain's CDR3 is CVSGHSYEQYF. CDR3 coding DNA: TGTGTGAGCGGGCACTCCTACGAGCAGTACTTC.

In its sample, this clonotype was seen a few times. The chain employs TRBV20-1 and TRBJ2-1, with TRBD2 identical over 11 bases. CDR1 and CDR2 (germline): DFQATT, SNEGSKA (reference sequence). The CDR3 has 17 amino acids. V gave up 1 base and J gave up 0 bases; unmatched junction bases: 5. Here the CDR3 DNA reads TGCAGTGCTAGAGTTGGTAGCGGGGGGGGCTCCTACAATGAGCAGTTCTTC. This gives the protein CSARVGSGGGSYNEQFF.

This chain joins TRBV9 and TRBJ1-4, with TRBD1 as a possible D gene (6 bases). V was clipped by 4 bases and J by 5 bases, with 24 bases between them. Germline CDR1 and CDR2: SGDLS and YYNGEE. There are 18 residues in the CDR3. CDR3 bases: TGTGCCAGCAGCATTAGCGGGGGGGGGCGGGGGAGCAATGAAAAACTGTTTTTT. Its protein is CASSISGGGRGSNEKLFF.

The sample holds many counts of this clonotype. The chain recombines TRBV2 with TRBJ2-7; tentatively, D is TRBD1 (5 bases). With 7 bases removed from V and 7 bases from J, the gap between germline ends came to 14 bases. Germline CDR1 is SNHLY and CDR2 is FYNNEI. The CDR3 length is 12 residues. CDR3 sequence: CASKYGAVEQYF. The DNA of the CDR3 is TGTGCCAGCAAATATGGGGCGGTGGAGCAGTACTTC. Complete variable domain (other parts from reference TRBV2 and TRBJ2-7): EPEVTQTPSHQVTQMGQEVILRCVPISNHLYFYWYRQILGQKVEFLVSFYNNEISEKSEIFDDQFSVERPDGSNFTLKIRSTKLEDSAMYFCASKYGAVEQYFGPGTRLTVT.

This clonotype has more than one count but fewer than ten. It may be a read error: a sequence one base away is much more abundant. The V call is TRBV5-5, the J call TRBJ2-7; D gene uncertain. V dropped 4 bases and J dropped 2 bases, with 7 bases sitting between them. CDR1 SGHKS and CDR2 YYEKEE come from the germline V gene (reference sequence). This CDR3 comprises 12 residues. CDR3 residues: CASSRATYEQYF. Here the CDR3 DNA reads TGTGCCAGCAGCAGAGCCACCTACGAGCAGTACTTC.

The sample holds many counts of this clonotype. The chain combines TRBV29-1 with TRBJ1-2; D gene uncertain. V was shortened by 3 bases and J by 1 base, with 6 bases between the two germline ends. The CDR3 length is 12 residues. Germline lookup yields CDR1 SQVTM and CDR2 ANQGSEA. The CDR3 DNA reads TGCAGCGTTGAGAAGGGTAACTATGGCTACACCTTC. Protein product: CSVEKGNYGYTF.

The table lists this clonotype with many counts. This chain uses TRBV12-3 or TRBV12-4 with TRBJ1-6; D unresolved. The CDR3 has 13 residues. The ends were cut back, 3 bases at V and 14 bases at J, with 14 bases in the middle. In nucleotides, the CDR3 is TGTGCCAGCAGTTTGGGTCAGCGCCCAACCCTCCACTTT. Translation gives CASSLGQRPTLHF.

The table lists this clonotype with many counts. The rearrangement links TRBV25-1 to TRBJ1-1, with TRBD1 as a possible D gene (6 bases). This CDR3 is 13 amino acids long. Germline V gene data show CDR1 as MGHDK and CDR2 as SYGVNS. V dropped 10 bases and J dropped 0 bases, with 12 bases sitting between them. As DNA, the CDR3 is TGTGCCACTGAGACAGGCTTGAACACTGAAGCTTTCTTT. This encodes CATETGLNTEAFF. Based on the CDR3 plus reference TRBV25-1 and TRBJ1-1, the full variable domain is EADIYQTPRYLVIGTGKKITLECSQTMGHDKMYWYQQDPGMELHLIHYSYGVNSTEKGDLSSESTVSRIRTEHFPLTLESARPSHTSQYLCATETGLNTEAFFGQGTRLTVV.

Ten or more counts support this clonotype. This may be a read error: a much more frequent sequence differs by one nucleotide. This chain connects TRBV20-1 to TRBJ1-2; D gene ambiguous. From germline, CDR1 is DFQATT and CDR2 SNEGSKA (reference sequence). V was clipped by 0 bases and J by 13 bases, with 15 bases between them. The CDR3 consists of 12 residues. CDR3 in amino acids: CSARDRAERSTF. CDR3 nucleotide sequence: TGCAGTGCTAGAGATCGGGCGGAACGCTCCACCTTC.

A word on this clonotype: Being one base from a much bigger clone, this may be a read error. The rearrangement links TRBV20-1 to TRBJ1-2; D may be TRBD1 (6 bases). This CDR3 comprises 12 residues. Germline V CDR1 and CDR2: DFQATT, SNEGSKA (reference sequence). Here the CDR3 reads CSATGELAGSTF. The CDR3, as DNA: TGCAGTGCTACAGGGGAACTGGCTGGCTCCACCTTC.

There are many counts of this clonotype. The chain employs TRBV7-2 and TRBJ2-1, with 10 bases aligning to TRBD1. V dropped 4 bases and J dropped 6; count of bases not matched to a gene: 0. The CDR3 length is 13 residues. Germline lookup yields CDR1 SGHTA and CDR2 FQGNSA. The CDR3 sequence: CASSWDRGNEQFF. The CDR3 DNA reads TGTGCCAGCAGCTGGGACAGGGGCAATGAGCAGTTCTTC.

This clonotype was counted at least ten times. The chain employs TRBV2 and TRBJ2-3, with D perhaps assigned TRBD1 or TRBD2 (6 bases each). CDR3 length: 15 residues. The V end lost 8 bases, the J end lost 3 bases, and 18 bases lay between the germline ends. In germline, CDR1 is SNHLY, CDR2 FYNNEI. The chain's CDR3 is CASREGGQGTDTQYF. The CDR3 nucleotides are TGTGCCAGCCGGGAAGGGGGGCAGGGAACAGATACGCAGTATTTT. The entire variable domain, with the rest obtained from reference TRBV2 and TRBJ2-3, is as follows: EPEVTQTPSHQVTQMGQEVILRCVPISNHLYFYWYRQILGQKVEFLVSFYNNEISEKSEIFDDQFSVERPDGSNFTLKIRSTKLEDSAMYFCASREGGQGTDTQYFGPGTRLTVL.

This clonotype was detected ten times or more. The rearrangement links TRBV29-1 to TRBJ2-4, with a weak D call TRBD2 (7 bases). V shed 5 bases and J shed 11 bases, with 16 bases lying between them. The CDR3 sequence is 12 residues long. The germline V gene has CDR1 SQVTM and CDR2 ANQGSEA. CDR3 nucleotide sequence: TGCAGCGTTTATCGGGGGGCGGATCTTCAGTACTTC. Residues: CSVYRGADLQYF.

This clonotype was seen only a few times. A read error may be the cause here, since a much bigger clone is one base away. This rearrangement joins TRBV19 to TRBJ2-5; D possibly corresponds to TRBD2 (6 bases). The germline gives CDR1 LNHDA, CDR2 SQIVND (reference sequence). Trimming pared 6 bases from V and 9 bases from J, leaving 14 bases between. CDR3 length: 12 amino acids. As DNA, the CDR3 is TGTGCCAGTAGCAACTCGAGGGAGGCCCAGTACTTC. This sequence encodes CASSNSREAQYF.

This clonotype was seen only once. The chain has TRBV15 and TRBJ1-6; D remains ambiguous. The CDR3 extends over 13 amino acids. CDR1 and CDR2 (germline): LNHNV, YYDKDF (reference sequence). V dropped 5 bases and J dropped 8 bases, with 10 bases sitting between them. The CDR3 bases are TGTGCCACCAGCGCCGCCCTGGATTCACCCCTCCACTTT. Its translation: CATSAALDSPLHF.

The table lists this clonotype with a few counts. This may be a read error: a much more frequent sequence differs by one nucleotide. This chain links TRBV11-2 with TRBJ2-5; the D gene could be TRBD1 or TRBD2 (5 bases each). V lost 0 bases and J 5 bases, leaving 10 bases between the germline ends. The CDR3 contains 14 residues. Germline CDR1 reads SGHAT; CDR2 reads FQNNGV. CDR3 DNA sequence: TGTGCCAGCAGCTTAGATCAGGGAGCCGAGACCCAGTACTTC. Translated, it gives CASSLDQGAETQYF.

The table lists this clonotype with many counts. The chain joins TRBV7-9 to TRBJ2-5; 14 nucleotides align to TRBD2. The V gene's germline CDR1 is SEHNR and CDR2 FQNEAQ (reference sequence). The V segment lost 5 bases and the J segment 5 bases; nucleotides outside the gene matches: 7. The CDR3 extends over 16 amino acids. The CDR3 loop reads CASSRGTSGGGETQYF. The CDR3 nucleotides are TGTGCCAGCAGCCGCGGGACTAGCGGGGGTGGGGAGACCCAGTACTTC.

This chain joins TRBV27 and TRBJ2-1, with 7 bases lining up with TRBD1. Germline V gene lookup returns CDR1 MNHEY and CDR2 SMNVEV (reference sequence). V gave up 2 bases and J gave up 4 bases; unmatched junction bases: 11. The CDR3 length is 17 residues. The CDR3 here is CASSLGPDRDLYNEQFF. CDR3 bases: TGTGCCAGCAGTTTAGGTCCCGACAGGGACCTATACAATGAGCAGTTCTTC.

This clonotype was seen ten or more times. The rearrangement uses TRBV20-1 and TRBJ1-2; D uncertain. The CDR3 has 18 amino acids. In germline, CDR1 is DFQATT, CDR2 SNEGSKA (reference sequence). Deletions cut 1 base from V and 5 bases from J, with 26 bases between. CDR3 in DNA: TGCAGTGCTAGAGCCCCGACGAGGGCCGACGCGATAGGGTATGGCTACACCTTC. Its protein is CSARAPTRADAIGYGYTF.

Of note for this clonotype: A much larger clone lies a single base off, so this may be a read error. The chain couples TRBV11-2 to TRBJ2-5, with D uncertain. Germline V gene lookup returns CDR1 SGHAT and CDR2 FQNNGV. V lost 1 base and J lost 4, with 10 bases in between. The CDR3 has 14 amino acids. The DNA of the CDR3 is TGTGCCAGCAGCTTAGGATTAAGTACAGAGACCCAGTACTTC. Translating gives CASSLGLSTETQYF.

The CDR3 spells CASSGWEGAYTSSHYGYTF. The CDR3 DNA follows: TGTGCCAGCAGCGGGTGGGAGGGGGCTTATACGAGTTCGCACTATGGCTACACCTTC. This chain uses TRBV7-9 with TRBJ1-2; TRBD1 agrees at 7 bases. There are 19 residues in the CDR3. Germline values: CDR1 SEHNR, CDR2 FQNEAQ (reference sequence). J lost 3 bases, V lost 5 bases, and 21 bases had no gene match.

The chain combines TRBV5-1 with TRBJ2-1; TRBD1 matches 9 bases. CDR1 SGHRS and CDR2 YFSETQ come from the germline V gene. The CDR3 consists of 11 residues. The V and J ends lost 0 bases and 14 bases, in that order; junction bases with no gene match: 0. Written as DNA, the CDR3 is TGCGCCAGCAGCTTGGGACAGGGGGAGTTCTTC. Translation gives CASSLGQGEFF.

This clonotype was counted at least ten times. The gene calls are TRBV11-3 and TRBJ2-7; no clear D gene. Trimming cost V 1 base and J 0 bases, with 7 bases left between them. The CDR3 consists of 14 residues. Germline V gives CDR1 SGHNT, CDR2 YENEEA. CDR3 sequence: CASSLVASSYEQYF. As DNA, the CDR3 is TGTGCCAGCAGCTTAGTGGCCAGCTCCTACGAGCAGTACTTC.

This sequence joins TRBV12-3 or TRBV12-4 and TRBJ2-3, with D perhaps TRBD1 (5 bases). With the DNA end fitting TRBJ1-5 better, the J assignment may be wrong. There are 17 residues in the CDR3. CDR3 protein: CASSLATSGGSTDTQHF. DNA for the CDR3: TGTGCCAGCAGCTTGGCCACTAGCGGGGGGAGCACAGATACGCAGCATTTT.

The gene calls are TRBV12-3 or TRBV12-4 and TRBJ2-5; D is perhaps TRBD1 or TRBD2 (6 bases each). The V gene lost 8 bases and the J gene lost 3 bases, with 19 bases spanning the gap. This CDR3 spans 15 amino acids. CDR3 sequence reads: CASGDPGAYEETQYF. The CDR3 bases are TGTGCCAGCGGGGACCCGGGGGCCTACGAAGAGACCCAGTACTTC.

The rearrangement links TRBV27 to TRBJ1-5, with a tentative D call TRBD1 (5 bases). Deletions cut 4 bases from V and 0 bases from J, with 10 bases between. This CDR3 contains 15 residues. The germline CDR1 and CDR2 sequences are MNHEY and SMNVEV (reference sequence). CDR3 DNA sequence: TGTGCCAGCAGTTATACAGGTTATAGCAATCAGCCCCAGCATTTT. Translating gives CASSYTGYSNQPQHF.